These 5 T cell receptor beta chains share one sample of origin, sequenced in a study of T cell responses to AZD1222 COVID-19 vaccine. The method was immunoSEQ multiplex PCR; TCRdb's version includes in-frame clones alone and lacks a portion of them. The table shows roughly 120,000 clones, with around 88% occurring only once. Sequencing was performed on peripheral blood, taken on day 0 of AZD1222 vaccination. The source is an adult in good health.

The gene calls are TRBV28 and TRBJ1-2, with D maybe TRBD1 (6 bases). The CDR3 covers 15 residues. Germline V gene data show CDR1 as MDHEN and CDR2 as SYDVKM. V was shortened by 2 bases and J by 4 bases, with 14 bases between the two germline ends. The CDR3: CASSLEGGEFYGYTF. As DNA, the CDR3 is TGTGCCAGCAGTTTAGAGGGGGGGGAGTTCTATGGCTACACCTTC.

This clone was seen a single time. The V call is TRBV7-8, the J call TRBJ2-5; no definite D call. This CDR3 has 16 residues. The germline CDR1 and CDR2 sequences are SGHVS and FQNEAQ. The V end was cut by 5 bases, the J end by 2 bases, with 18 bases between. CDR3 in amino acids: CASSPLGGVKQETQYF. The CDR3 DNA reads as TGTGCCAGCAGCCCCCTCGGTGGTGTGAAACAAGAGACCCAGTACTTC.

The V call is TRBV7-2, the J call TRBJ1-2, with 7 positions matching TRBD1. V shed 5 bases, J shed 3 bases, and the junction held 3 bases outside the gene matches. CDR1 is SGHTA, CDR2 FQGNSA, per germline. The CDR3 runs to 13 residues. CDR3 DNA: TGTGCCAGCAGCCCACAGGGGTACTATGGCTACACCTTC. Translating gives CASSPQGYYGYTF.

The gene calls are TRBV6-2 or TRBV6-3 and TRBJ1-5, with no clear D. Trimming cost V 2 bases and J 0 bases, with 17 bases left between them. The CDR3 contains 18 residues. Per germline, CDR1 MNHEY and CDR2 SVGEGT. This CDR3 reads CASSYVIFGGSSNQPQHF. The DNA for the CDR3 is TGTGCCAGCAGTTACGTTATCTTTGGAGGGAGTAGCAATCAGCCCCAGCATTTT.

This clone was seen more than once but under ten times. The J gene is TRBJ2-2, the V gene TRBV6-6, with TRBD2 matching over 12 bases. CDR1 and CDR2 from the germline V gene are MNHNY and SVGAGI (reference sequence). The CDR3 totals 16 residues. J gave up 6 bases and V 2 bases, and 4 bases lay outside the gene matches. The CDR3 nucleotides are TGTGCCAGCAGTTACGGGCTAGCGGGGGGGCCCGGGGAGCTGTTTTTT. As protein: CASSYGLAGGPGELFF.